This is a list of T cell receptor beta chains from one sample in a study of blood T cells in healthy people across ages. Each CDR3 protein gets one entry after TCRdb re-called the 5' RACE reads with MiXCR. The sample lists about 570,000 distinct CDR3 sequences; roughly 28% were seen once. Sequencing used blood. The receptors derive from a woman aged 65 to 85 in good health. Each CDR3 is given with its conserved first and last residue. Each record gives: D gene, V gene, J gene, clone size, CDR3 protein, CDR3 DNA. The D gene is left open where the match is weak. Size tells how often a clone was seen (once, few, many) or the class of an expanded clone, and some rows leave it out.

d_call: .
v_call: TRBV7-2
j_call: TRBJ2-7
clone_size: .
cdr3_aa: CASSLGTGLPYEQYF
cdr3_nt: TGTGCCAGCAGCTTAGGTACAGGGCTTCCCTACGAGCAGTACTTC

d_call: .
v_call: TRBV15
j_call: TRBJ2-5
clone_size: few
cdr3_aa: CATSRDGTGAETQYF
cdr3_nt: TGTGCCACCAGCAGAGATGGAACAGGCGCGGAGACCCAGTACTTC

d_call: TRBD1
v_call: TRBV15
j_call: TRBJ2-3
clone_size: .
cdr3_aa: CATSSPTGVGTDTQYF
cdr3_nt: TGTGCCACCAGCAGTCCCACAGGGGTGGGGACAGATACGCAGTATTTT

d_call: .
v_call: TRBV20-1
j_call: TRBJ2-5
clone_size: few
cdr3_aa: CSAKSASSAAQETQYF
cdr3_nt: TGCAGTGCTAAGTCAGCATCTAGCGCAGCCCAAGAGACCCAGTACTTC

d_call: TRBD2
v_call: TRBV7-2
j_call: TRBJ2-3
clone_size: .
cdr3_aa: CASSHRLAGTATRDTQYF
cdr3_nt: TGCGCCAGCAGCCACCGACTAGCGGGGACCGCAACCCGGGATACGCAGTATTTT

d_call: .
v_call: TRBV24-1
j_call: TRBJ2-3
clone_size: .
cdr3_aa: CATSDPAEQGRGTDTQYF
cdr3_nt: TGTGCCACCAGTGATCCCGCGGAACAGGGACGGGGCACAGATACGCAGTATTTT

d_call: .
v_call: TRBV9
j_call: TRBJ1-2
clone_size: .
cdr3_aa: CASSPGRARSYGYTF
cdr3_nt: TGTGCCAGCAGCCCCGGGAGGGCGCGGAGCTATGGCTACACCTTC

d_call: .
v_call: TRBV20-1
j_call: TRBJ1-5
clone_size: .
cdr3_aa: CSAVENSNQPQHF
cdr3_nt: TGCAGTGCCGTAGAAAATAGCAATCAGCCCCAGCATTTT

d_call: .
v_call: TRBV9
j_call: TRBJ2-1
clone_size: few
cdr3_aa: CASSVDRGGYNEQFF
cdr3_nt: TGTGCCAGCAGCGTAGATAGGGGGGGATACAATGAGCAGTTCTTC

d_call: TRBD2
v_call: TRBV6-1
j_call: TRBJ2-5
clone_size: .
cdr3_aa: CASGGGRGQNLQETQYF
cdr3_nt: TGTGCCAGCGGGGGGGGAAGAGGCCAAAATCTCCAAGAGACCCAGTACTTC

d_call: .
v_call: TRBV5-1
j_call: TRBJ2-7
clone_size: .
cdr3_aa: CASSFRGESVDYEQYF
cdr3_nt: TGCGCCAGCAGCTTTCGAGGGGAGTCGGTGGACTACGAGCAGTACTTC

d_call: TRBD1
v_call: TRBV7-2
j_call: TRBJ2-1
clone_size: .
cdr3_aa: CASSPDRVGNEQFF
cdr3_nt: TGTGCCAGCAGCCCAGACAGGGTGGGGAATGAGCAGTTCTTC

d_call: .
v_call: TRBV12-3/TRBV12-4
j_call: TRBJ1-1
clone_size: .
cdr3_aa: CASSLLIVGLNTEAFF
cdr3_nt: TGTGCCAGCAGTTTATTAATCGTTGGGTTGAACACTGAAGCTTTCTTT

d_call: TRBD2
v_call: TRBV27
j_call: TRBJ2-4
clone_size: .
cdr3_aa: CASSLRPRTSGGNIQYF
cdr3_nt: TGTGCCAGCAGTTTACGGCCCCGGACTAGCGGGGGAAACATTCAGTACTTC

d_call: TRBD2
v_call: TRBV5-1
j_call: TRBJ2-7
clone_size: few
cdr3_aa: CASGTGAGPYEQYF
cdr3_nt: TGCGCCAGCGGGACGGGAGCGGGACCCTACGAGCAGTACTTC

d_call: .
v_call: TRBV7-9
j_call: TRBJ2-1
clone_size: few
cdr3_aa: CASSSSAEQFF
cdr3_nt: TGTGCCAGCAGCTCCAGTGCTGAGCAGTTCTTC

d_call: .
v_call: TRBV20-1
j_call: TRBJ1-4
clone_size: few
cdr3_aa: CSVTGLTNEKLFF
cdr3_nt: TGCAGTGTTACGGGACTGACTAATGAAAAACTGTTTTTT

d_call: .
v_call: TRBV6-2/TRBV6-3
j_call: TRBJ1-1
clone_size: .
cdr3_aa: CASSPGGGRGTEAFF
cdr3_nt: TGTGCCAGCAGTCCCGGGGGGGGCCGGGGCACTGAAGCTTTCTTT

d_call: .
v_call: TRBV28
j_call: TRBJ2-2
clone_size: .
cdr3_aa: CASTAPPIGELFF
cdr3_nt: TGTGCCAGCACCGCCCCTCCAATCGGGGAGCTGTTTTTT

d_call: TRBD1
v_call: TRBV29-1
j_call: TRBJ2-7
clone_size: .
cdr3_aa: CSVQQAGGGEQYF
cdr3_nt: TGCAGCGTACAACAAGCAGGGGGCGGCGAGCAGTACTTC

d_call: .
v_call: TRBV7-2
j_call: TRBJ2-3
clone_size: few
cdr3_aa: CASSSRRGDTDTQYF
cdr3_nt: TGTGCCAGCAGCTCTAGAAGAGGGGACACAGATACGCAGTATTTT

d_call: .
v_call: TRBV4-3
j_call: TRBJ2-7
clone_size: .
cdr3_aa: CASSQHGVPAYEQYF
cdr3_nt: TGCGCCAGCAGCCAACACGGGGTTCCAGCCTACGAGCAGTACTTC

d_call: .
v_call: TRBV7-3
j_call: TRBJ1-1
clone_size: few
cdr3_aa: CASSLRPSNTEAFF
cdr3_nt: TGTGCCAGCAGCTTAAGGCCCTCGAACACTGAAGCTTTCTTT

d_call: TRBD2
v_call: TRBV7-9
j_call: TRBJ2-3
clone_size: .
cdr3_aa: CASSFAGGRTDTQYF
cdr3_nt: TGTGCCAGCAGCTTCGCGGGGGGCCGCACAGATACGCAGTATTTT

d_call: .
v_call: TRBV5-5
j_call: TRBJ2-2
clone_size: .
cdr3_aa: CASSFLSGQNTGELFF
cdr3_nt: TGTGCCAGCAGCTTTCTGAGCGGGCAGAACACCGGGGAGCTGTTTTTT

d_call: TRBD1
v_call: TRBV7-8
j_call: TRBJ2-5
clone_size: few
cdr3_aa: CASSPNAGGEETQYF
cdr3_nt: TGTGCCAGCAGCCCAAACGCAGGGGGCGAGGAGACCCAGTACTTC